This T cell receptor beta chain derives from a study of OX40 agonist ivuxolimab in advanced cancers. Notes on the study in general: A proportion of nonresponders additionally exhibited low normalized T-cell clonal expansion. More expanded clones were found, on average, in CD8+ than in CD4+ T cells.

Sequencing used immunoSEQ multiplex PCR; TCRdb keeps in-frame clones, though not all of them. The data show 70,000 to 95,000 clones, with approximately 90% seen just once and around 0.5% held by the top ten. V was clipped by 0 bases and J by 2 bases, with 12 bases between them. The CDR3 has 15 amino acids. Germline loops: CDR1 SGHKS, CDR2 YYEKEE (reference sequence). Comments on this clone: Its antigen remains unknown.

The material was CD4+ or CD8+ T cells sorted from blood, obtained in a trial of the OX40 agonist ivuxolimab. The J gene is TRBJ2-7, the V gene TRBV5-5; D may be TRBD2 (5 bases). This TCR was sampled from an adult with an advanced solid tumor such as melanoma, head and neck, liver or kidney cancer. CDR3 region: CASSLELGVTYEQYF. The CDR3 nucleotides read TGTGCCAGCAGCTTGGAACTGGGAGTCACCTACGAGCAGTACTTC. The variable domain in full, with the rest retrieved from reference TRBV5-5 and TRBJ2-7, is DAGVTQSPTHLIKTRGQQVTLRCSPISGHKSVSWYQQVLGQGPQFIFQYYEKEERGRGNFPDRFSARQFPNYSSELNVNALLLGDSALYLCASSLELGVTYEQYFGPGTRLTVT.